The rows below give T cell receptor beta chains drawn from one sample of a study of blood T cells in healthy people across ages. TCRdb redid the calling of the 5' RACE reads with MiXCR, one entry per CDR3 protein. The data hold roughly 900,000 distinct CDR3 sequences, with around 46% observed a single time. The specimen sequenced was blood. These receptors originate from a man between 25 and 39 years old in good health. The CDR3 runs from the conserved cysteine through the conserved F or W. Some rows mark clone size as missing; the rest say once, few, many or name a class of expanded clone.

j_gene	abundance	v_gene	CDR3aa
TRBJ1-4	.	TRBV10-3	CAISDQTGLNEKLFF
TRBJ1-2	.	TRBV2	CASRRANDGYTF
TRBJ2-5	.	TRBV13	CASSPQDGLKTQYF
TRBJ1-1	.	TRBV6-2/TRBV6-3	CASRPGAREAFF
TRBJ2-5	few	TRBV27	CASSLLTGLAQETQYF
TRBJ2-1	.	TRBV12-3/TRBV12-4	CASSPSAYEQFF
TRBJ2-7	.	TRBV12-3/TRBV12-4	CASSLGTGRFNEQYF
TRBJ2-2	.	TRBV5-1	CASSLGTRNTGELFF
TRBJ1-2	few	TRBV3-1	CASSQSLLGGGYGYTF
TRBJ2-2	.	TRBV4-1	CASSLARNRAGELFF
.	.	TRBV21-1	CASSIPTGPRNEQYF
TRBJ1-3	few	TRBV4-2	CASSPSNAGNTIYF
TRBJ1-2	.	TRBV7-6	CASSPTGQVYTF
TRBJ2-5	.	TRBV5-1	CASSPGTPNNEQYF
TRBJ2-7	few	TRBV3-1	CASSQDVRAGEQYF
TRBJ2-1	.	TRBV7-6	CASSRGGNYNEQFF
TRBJ2-1	.	TRBV9	CASSAVGSSYNEQFF
TRBJ2-3	.	TRBV20-1	CSAPNPGQGTDTQYF
TRBJ1-6	.	TRBV28	CASRETGSSYNSPLHF
TRBJ2-1	.	TRBV7-2	CASSLLGRGSYNEQFF
TRBJ2-7	few	TRBV30	CAWSVRKEQYF
TRBJ2-7	.	TRBV6-2/TRBV6-3	CASSYSGTSDPYEQYF
TRBJ2-7	few	TRBV6-2/TRBV6-3	CASVGRWETYEQYF
TRBJ2-7	.	TRBV28	CASPGPNSYEQYF
TRBJ1-2	few	TRBV10-3	CAISETVGYTF
TRBJ2-5	.	TRBV5-1	CASSSISHYRDRGMGETQYF
TRBJ1-1	.	TRBV28	CASRPGGYTEAFF
TRBJ1-6	.	TRBV30	CAWRGPGSPLHF